This TCR beta chain derives from a study of blood T cell repertoires in COVID-19 (dated by TCRdb to 2018 to 2020). About the investigation overall: Collaborator samples came from the United States, Italy and Spain and covered acute and convalescent phases of COVID-19. Sample metadata almost always included a de-identified subject ID, COVID-19 status, age in years and sex. The repertoires were released in a freely available public database meant as a resource for research on the immune response to SARS-CoV-2. Samples came from the ongoing ImmuneRACE study (first 160 participants) plus 1,254 subjects from 6 global collaborators. The dataset comprised deeply sampled blood TCRbeta repertoires from subjects exposed to, actively infected with, or recovered from COVID-19. The prospective study material was composed of cDNA or gDNA derived from T cells, B-cell-depleted T cells, or PBMCs. Where available, HLA class I and class II types were obtained from metadata supplied by the sample provider rather than from assay-based typing.

One collaborating source in Seattle enrolled patients while the patients were actively infected and followed the patients over time throughout the course of disease. Whole blood was collected in K2EDTA tubes by collaborating institutions according to the institutions' own protocols. For TCRbeta analysis, collaborator samples were shipped as frozen whole blood, as isolated PBMCs, or as DNA extracted from either sample type. This clone has a handful of counts. The target of this receptor is not known. Within one base of it there is no much larger clone, and no base qualities were kept. TCRbeta CDR3 regions were amplified from genomic DNA using the immunoSEQ Assay, a bias-controlled multiplex PCR. In the source study's methods: The number of nucleated cells in each sample was estimated by amplification of reference gene primers within the assay. Sequence reads were collapsed and filtered to measure the absolute abundance of every unique TCRbeta CDR3 rearrangement. For each sample, productive Simpson clonality was calculated as the square root of Simpson's diversity index across productive rearrangements. TCRdb stores this immuneACCESS table with in-frame sequences only. Part of the clones is absent; in the studies checked, under half of the shortfall reflects unresolved V genes, and no reason is known for the rest. V and J calls and clone size follow that table, whereas D and trimming were derived from the DNA. The sample contains some 290,000 clones, 88% of them found a single time. Approximately 11% of the sample is taken by the ten largest.

Findings and caveats that apply to the study as a whole: Clinical and demographic metadata were provided uncurated, with the amount varying by source and participant.

From cysteine to phenylalanine, the CDR3 is 16 amino acids long. The entry retains the CDR3 DNA only, 48 bases that are in frame from base 1. Trimming removed 4 bases from V and 5 bases from J, leaving 18 bases between the germline ends. From the germline V gene (reference sequence), CDR1 is DFQATT and CDR2 is SNEGSKA. The rearranged segments are TRBV20-1 and TRBJ1-6; no confident D gene assignment can be made. The receptor's source is a woman aged 25 to 45 with COVID-19, enrolled during active disease. Source material: peripheral blood. The CDR3 corresponds to CSAIDPGKSDNSPLHF. The nucleotide sequence is TGCAGTGCTATTGATCCGGGGAAGTCGGATAATTCACCCCTCCACTTT.